Shown below are 17 T cell receptor beta chains from a single sample sequenced in a study of T cells after yellow fever vaccination. Via MiXCR, TCRdb re-called the 5' RACE reads, giving one row per CDR3 protein. The repertoire includes 300,000 to 400,000 distinct CDR3 sequences, around 6.5% of them detected once, and 15% sits in the top ten. The sample in question was PBMCs, obtained 5 days after the yellow fever booster vaccination. The receptors here all came from a man in his thirties or forties who received the YFV17D yellow fever vaccine.

This clonotype was recorded at least ten times. The chain links TRBV29-1 to TRBJ1-3; D perhaps matches TRBD1 (6 bases). The germline CDR1 and CDR2 sequences are SQVTM and ANQGSEA. This CDR3 is 14 amino acids long. Between the trimmed V and J ends, which lost 6 bases and 0 bases, there was a span of 12 bases. CDR3 sequence: CSVQGPRSGNTIYF. The DNA for the CDR3 is TGCAGCGTACAGGGCCCCCGCTCTGGAAACACCATATATTTT.

This clonotype has at least ten counts. The rearrangement uses TRBV7-3 and TRBJ2-1; D is perhaps TRBD1 (6 bases). CDR3 length: 14 residues. Per germline, CDR1 SGHTA and CDR2 FQGTGA. Deletions cut 1 base from V and 4 bases from J, with 8 bases between. This CDR3 reads CASSLKGTYNEQFF. The CDR3 DNA reads TGTGCCAGCAGCTTAAAGGGGACATACAATGAGCAGTTCTTC.

This clonotype appeared many times. The rearrangement joins TRBV4-2 to TRBJ2-1; 9 bases align to TRBD2. V shed 0 bases and J 6 bases; nucleotides not matched to a gene: 3. The CDR3 consists of 15 residues. Germline V gives CDR1 LGHNA, CDR2 YNFKEQ. The CDR3 loop is CASSQDLAGSNEQFF. CDR3 sequence (DNA): TGTGCCAGCAGCCAAGATCTAGCGGGAAGCAATGAGCAGTTCTTC.

This clonotype was seen a few times. V usage is TRBV3-1 and J usage is TRBJ2-5; TRBD2 is a possible D gene (6 bases). Germline V lookup: CDR1 LGHDT, CDR2 YNNKEL (reference sequence). This CDR3 contains 14 residues. The V and J ends lost 8 bases and 1 base respectively, with 14 bases between them. In nucleotides, the CDR3 is TGTGCCAGCGGCTTCCCCGGGGGCCAAGAGACCCAGTACTTC. Its protein is CASGFPGGQETQYF.

This clonotype was recorded at least ten times. The J gene is TRBJ2-7, the V gene TRBV6-5, with unresolved D. The CDR3 has 14 amino acids. CDR1 and CDR2 (germline): MNHEY, SVGAGI. With 5 bases removed from V and 9 bases from J, the gap between germline ends came to 20 bases. CDR3 in DNA: TGTGCCAGCAGTCACCAAGGCGGCCTCCTGGGGCAGTACTTC. Protein sequence: CASSHQGGLLGQYF.

Concerning this clonotype itself: A junction boundary mismatches the germline segment, possibly from a read error. The V call is TRBV20-1, the J call TRBJ2-6; 8 bases agree with TRBD1. Germline assignment: CDR1 DFQATT and CDR2 SNEGSKA (reference sequence). The CDR3 runs 16 residues. The CDR3, as DNA: TGCTGTGCTAGAACAGGGGGAAAATCTGGGGCCAACGTCCTGACTTTC. Protein: CCARTGGKSGANVLTF.

The rearrangement links TRBV11-3 to TRBJ1-1; 9 bases line up with TRBD1. The CDR3 has 15 amino acids. J was trimmed by 7 bases and V by 5 bases; bases with no gene match: 11. CDR1 is SGHNT, CDR2 YENEEA, per germline. CDR3 sequence (DNA): TGTGCCAGCAGCGCTCCGGGACAGGGACGCCTTGAAGCTTTCTTT. This sequence encodes CASSAPGQGRLEAFF.

This clonotype was detected ten times or more. V gene TRBV19 combines with J gene TRBJ1-2; 10 bases agree with TRBD1. V dropped 4 bases and J dropped 4; count of bases not matched to a gene: 6. CDR3 length: 15 amino acids. Germline V CDR1 and CDR2: LNHDA, SQIVND (reference sequence). The CDR3 protein is CASSTTGGFSYGYTF. The CDR3 DNA reads as TGTGCCAGTAGTACGACAGGGGGCTTCAGCTATGGCTACACCTTC.

This clonotype showed up just a few times. The chain uses TRBV7-2 and TRBJ2-7; D unclear. Per germline, CDR1 SGHTA and CDR2 FQGNSA. The CDR3 has 14 amino acids. V was trimmed by 5 bases and J by 3 bases, leaving 14 bases between them. The CDR3 region has the DNA TGTGCCAGCAGCGCGCCCCGACGGAGCTACGAGCAGTACTTC. Translation gives CASSAPRRSYEQYF.

This clonotype was seen a few times. V is TRBV4-1 and J is TRBJ2-5; 7 bases are a match to TRBD2. Germline lookup yields CDR1 MGHRA and CDR2 YSYEKL. The CDR3 is made up of 17 amino acids. Trimming cost V 4 bases and J 2 bases; bases outside gene matches: 13. The CDR3 region is CASSPGRLAVLQETQYF. CDR3 coding DNA: TGCGCCAGCAGCCCGGGGCGGCTAGCGGTACTACAAGAGACCCAGTACTTC.

This clonotype was seen just once. The CDR3 is CACTQVLGLAGHYEQYF. The CDR3 DNA sequence: TGTGCCTGCACCCAAGTTCTCGGACTAGCGGGACACTACGAGCAGTACTTC. The V call is TRBV3-1, the J call TRBJ2-7; 12 nucleotides match TRBD2. Trimming removed 11 bases from V and 3 bases from J; junction bases left unmatched: 17. The V gene's germline CDR1 is LGHDT and CDR2 YNNKEL (reference sequence). The CDR3 loop spans 17 amino acids.

This clonotype has at least ten counts. This rearrangement joins TRBV11-2 to TRBJ2-1; 7 positions agree with TRBD2. V dropped 3 bases and J dropped 3; count of bases not matched to a gene: 2. Germline assignment: CDR1 SGHAT and CDR2 FQNNGV. The CDR3 extends over 14 amino acids. CDR3 residues: CASSLSGGYNEQFF. The CDR3 region has the DNA TGTGCCAGCAGCTTGTCGGGAGGCTACAATGAGCAGTTCTTC.

This clonotype was seen many times. V gene TRBV28 combines with J gene TRBJ2-4; D is uncertain. The germline CDR1 and CDR2 sequences are MDHEN and SYDVKM. Trimming pared 7 bases from V and 3 bases from J, leaving 10 bases between. The CDR3 runs 13 residues. This CDR3 is CASTNYGKNIQYF. As DNA, the CDR3 is TGTGCCAGCACCAACTACGGCAAAAACATTCAGTACTTC.

With regard to this clonotype: Just one base apart from a much larger clone, this may be a read error. The chain couples TRBV6-1 to TRBJ1-1; TRBD1 matches 7 bases. In germline, CDR1 is MNHNS, CDR2 SASEGT. Losses at the gene ends were 4 bases for V and 9 bases for J; bases not matched to a gene: 11. The CDR3 sequence is 14 residues long. DNA for the CDR3: TGTGCCAGCAGTGTGAGGGGGACAGTCGCTAAAGCTTTCTTT. As protein: CASSVRGTVAKAFF.

The V call is TRBV29-1, the J call TRBJ2-2; 7 bases are shared with TRBD2. The CDR3 extends over 14 amino acids. Trimming removed 2 bases from V and 6 bases from J; junction bases left unmatched: 6. The V gene's germline CDR1 is SQVTM and CDR2 ANQGSEA. As DNA, the CDR3 is TGCAGCGTTGAACACAGAGGGAGGGCCGGGGAGCTGTTTTTT. Encoded protein: CSVEHRGRAGELFF.

This clonotype turned up a few times. This sequence joins TRBV28 and TRBJ1-6, with 9 bases matching TRBD1. CDR3 length: 18 residues. The germline gives CDR1 MDHEN, CDR2 SYDVKM. Trimming removed 5 bases from V and 3 bases from J; junction bases left unmatched: 11. CDR3 residues: CASSPGQGGVIYNSPLHF. The CDR3 DNA is TGTGCCAGCAGTCCGGGACAGGGAGGAGTAATCTATAATTCACCCCTCCACTTT. Full variable domain (remainder filled in from reference TRBV28 and TRBJ1-6): DVKVTQSSRYLVKRTGEKVFLECVQDMDHENMFWYRQDPGLGLRLIYFSYDVKMKEKGDIPEGYSVSREKKERFSLILESASTNQTSMYLCASSPGQGGVIYNSPLHFGNGTRLTVT.

Details on this clonotype: One junction end does not reproduce the germline sequence, and a read error may be involved. The chain joins TRBV5-3 to TRBJ2-7; D might be TRBD1 (5 bases). Being an ORF, TRBV5-3 has a function that is uncertain. This CDR3 comprises 14 residues. CDR3 amino acids: CARSLGLLSYEQYF. CDR3 sequence (DNA): TGTGCCAGGAGCTTGGGGCTCCTCTCCTACGAGCAGTACTTC.